The entry below gives a single TCR beta chain sequence along with its context. Its antigen remains unknown. Per the germline V gene, CDR1 is SQVTM and CDR2 is ANQGSEA. CDR3 size: 11 residues. The sample belongs to a study of CD8 T cells in Susac syndrome. Random hexamers served to reverse transcribe roughly 0.5 to 1 ug RNA. Multiplex PCR with immunoSEQ amplified the TCR beta CDR3 across 54 Vbeta and 13 Jbeta. Via MiXCR, TCRdb re-called the immunoSEQ multiplex PCR reads, giving one row per CDR3 protein. The table has some 200,000 distinct CDR3 sequences, almost 96% seen once. Notes on the study in general: Within Susac syndrome CD4+ T cell repertoires, clonal expansion was not evident.

This sequence joins TRBV29-1 and TRBJ2-3, with TRBD2 as a possible D gene (5 bases). This clonotype originated in a human donor with Susac syndrome. Sequencing was performed on CD4+ T cells from PBMCs. The CDR3 region is CSVGGTDTQYF. The CDR3 coding sequence is TGCTCGGTCGGCGGGACAGATACGCAGTATTTT.